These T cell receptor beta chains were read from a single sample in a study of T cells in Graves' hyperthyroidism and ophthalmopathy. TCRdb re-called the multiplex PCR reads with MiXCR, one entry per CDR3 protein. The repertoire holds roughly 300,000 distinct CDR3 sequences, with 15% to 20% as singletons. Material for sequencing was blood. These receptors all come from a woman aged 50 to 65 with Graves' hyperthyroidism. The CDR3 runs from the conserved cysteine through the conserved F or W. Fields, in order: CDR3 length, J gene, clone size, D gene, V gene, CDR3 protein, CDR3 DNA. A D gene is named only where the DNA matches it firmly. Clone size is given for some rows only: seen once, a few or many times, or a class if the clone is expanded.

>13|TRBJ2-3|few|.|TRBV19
CASSDRTWDTQYF
TGTGCCAGTAGTGACCGAACCTGGGATACGCAGTATTTT
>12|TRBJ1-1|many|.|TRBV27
CASKGPHTEAFF
TGTGCCAGCAAGGGCCCTCACACTGAAGCTTTCTTT
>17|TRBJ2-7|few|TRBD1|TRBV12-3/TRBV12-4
CASSLWGRDRGRYEQYF
TGTGCCAGCAGTTTATGGGGTCGGGACAGGGGGCGATACGAGCAGTACTTC
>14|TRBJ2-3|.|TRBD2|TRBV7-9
CASSFGAGGDTQYF
TGTGCCAGCAGCTTTGGAGCGGGAGGGGATACGCAGTATTTT
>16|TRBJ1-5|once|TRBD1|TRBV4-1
CASSQDLGTGGQPQHF
TGCGCCAGCAGCCAAGATCTGGGGACAGGGGGCCAGCCCCAGCATTTT
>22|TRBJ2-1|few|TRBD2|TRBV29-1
CSVAGLAGVLPRSATSDNEQFF
TGCAGCGTTGCGGGACTAGCGGGAGTTTTGCCCCGGTCGGCCACCTCCGACAATGAGCAGTTCTTC
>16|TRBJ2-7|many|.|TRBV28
CASSSSRVVVSYEQYF
TGTGCCAGCAGTTCTAGCAGGGTTGTGGTGTCCTACGAGCAGTACTTC
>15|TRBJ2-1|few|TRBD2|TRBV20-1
CSARPSGSPYNEQFF
TGCAGTGCTAGACCTAGCGGGAGCCCCTACAATGAGCAGTTCTTC
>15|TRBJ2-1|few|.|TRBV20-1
CSATNGRNYYNEQFF
TGCAGTGCAACTAACGGGAGAAACTATTACAATGAGCAGTTCTTC
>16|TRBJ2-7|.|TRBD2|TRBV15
CATSRGNSGSGGEQYF
TGTGCCACCAGCAGAGGGAATAGCGGGAGTGGAGGCGAGCAGTACTTC
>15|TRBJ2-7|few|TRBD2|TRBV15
CATSTGTSGAYEQYF
TGTGCCACCAGCACCGGGACTAGCGGTGCCTACGAGCAGTACTTC
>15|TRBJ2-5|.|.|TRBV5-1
CASSLDRASRETQYF
TGCGCCAGCAGCTTGGACAGGGCTAGTCGAGAGACCCAGTACTTC
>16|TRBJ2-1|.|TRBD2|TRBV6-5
CASSYGQRRLAGAEFF
TGTGCCAGCAGTTACGGGCAGCGGAGACTAGCGGGAGCCGAGTTCTTC
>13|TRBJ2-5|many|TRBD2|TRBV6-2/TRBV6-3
CASGSGVQETQYF
TGTGCCAGCGGTAGCGGGGTCCAAGAGACCCAGTACTTC
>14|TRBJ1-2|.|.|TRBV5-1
CASSNPSEFYGYTF
TGCGCCAGCAGCAACCCCTCAGAGTTCTATGGCTACACCTTC
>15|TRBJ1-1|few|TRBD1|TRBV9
CASSPRDRGNTEAFF
TGTGCCAGCAGCCCGCGGGACAGGGGGAACACTGAAGCTTTCTTT
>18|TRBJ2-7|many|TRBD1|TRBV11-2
CASSLWASTGEMSYEQYF
TGTGCCAGCAGCTTATGGGCCTCCACAGGGGAGATGTCCTACGAGCAGTACTTC
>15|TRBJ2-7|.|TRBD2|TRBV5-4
CASSPTSGFSYEQYF
TGTGCCAGCAGCCCTACTAGCGGTTTCTCCTACGAGCAGTACTTC
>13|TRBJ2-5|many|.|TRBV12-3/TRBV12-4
CASSLVDQETQYF
TGTGCCAGCAGTTTAGTAGACCAAGAGACCCAGTACTTC
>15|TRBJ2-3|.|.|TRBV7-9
CASSPSSKGGHTQYF
TGTGCCAGCAGCCCGTCCTCCAAGGGGGGTCATACGCAGTATTTT
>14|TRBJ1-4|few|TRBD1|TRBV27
CASSDREMHEKLFF
TGTGCCAGCTCTGACAGGGAAATGCATGAAAAACTGTTTTTT
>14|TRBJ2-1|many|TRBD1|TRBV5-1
CASSTTGAGNEQFF
TGCGCCAGCAGTACGACAGGGGCCGGGAATGAGCAGTTCTTC
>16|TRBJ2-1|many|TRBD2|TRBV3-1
CASSQERGGSYNEQFF
TGTGCCAGCAGCCAAGAACGGGGGGGATCCTACAATGAGCAGTTCTTC
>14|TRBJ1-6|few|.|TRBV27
CASSLGGYNSPLHF
TGTGCCAGCAGTTTGGGGGGCTATAATTCACCCCTCCACTTT
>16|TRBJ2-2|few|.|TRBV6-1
CASSLRGQRNTGELFF
TGTGCCAGCAGTTTACGTGGCCAGAGAAACACCGGGGAGCTGTTTTTT
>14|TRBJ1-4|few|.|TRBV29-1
CSVEIGYMHEKLFF
TGCAGCGTTGAAATCGGGTATATGCATGAAAAACTGTTTTTT
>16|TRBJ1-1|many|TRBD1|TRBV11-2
CASSLVYGQENTEAFF
TGTGCCAGCAGCTTAGTCTACGGACAGGAGAACACTGAAGCTTTCTTT
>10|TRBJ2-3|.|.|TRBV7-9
CASSSNTQYF
TGTGCCAGCAGCTCCAATACGCAGTATTTT
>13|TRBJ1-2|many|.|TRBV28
CASSPPGFYGYTF
TGTGCCAGCAGTCCCCCAGGGTTCTATGGCTACACCTTC
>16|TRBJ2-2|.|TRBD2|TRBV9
CASSPRGGRETGELFF
TGTGCCAGCAGCCCGAGGGGAGGGAGGGAAACCGGGGAGCTGTTTTTT
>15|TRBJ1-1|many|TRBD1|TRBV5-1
CASSLEGGMNTEAFF
TGCGCCAGCAGCCTGGAAGGGGGCATGAACACTGAAGCTTTCTTT
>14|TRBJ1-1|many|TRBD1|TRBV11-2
CASSTNRGRAEAFF
TGTGCCAGCAGCACCAACAGGGGACGGGCTGAAGCTTTCTTT
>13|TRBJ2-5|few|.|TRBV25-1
CASSVGGQETQYF
TGTGCCAGCAGTGTTGGAGGGCAAGAGACCCAGTACTTC
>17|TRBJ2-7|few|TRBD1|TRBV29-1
CSAGDRGPRASFYEQYF
TGCAGCGCCGGGGACAGGGGGCCCCGAGCCTCTTTCTACGAGCAGTACTTC
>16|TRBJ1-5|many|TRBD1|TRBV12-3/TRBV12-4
CASRDGTGGQNQPQHF
TGTGCCAGCAGGGACGGGACAGGGGGCCAAAATCAGCCCCAGCATTTT
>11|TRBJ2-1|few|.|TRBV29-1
CSRGWGHEQFF
TGCAGCAGGGGTTGGGGACATGAGCAGTTCTTC
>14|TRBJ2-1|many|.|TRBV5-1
CASSLAAGVNEQFF
TGCGCCAGCAGCTTGGCTGCTGGGGTAAATGAGCAGTTCTTC
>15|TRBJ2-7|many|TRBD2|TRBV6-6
CASSYSGLAGDEQYF
TGTGCCAGCAGTTACTCGGGACTAGCAGGCGACGAGCAGTACTTC
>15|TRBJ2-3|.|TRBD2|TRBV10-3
CAISEAWGGGDTQYF
TGTGCCATCAGTGAAGCGTGGGGGGGTGGAGATACGCAGTATTTT
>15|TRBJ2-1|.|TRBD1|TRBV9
CASSKTGSSYNEQFF
TGTGCCAGCAGCAAGACAGGGAGCTCCTACAATGAGCAGTTCTTC
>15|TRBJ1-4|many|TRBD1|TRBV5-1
CASSSGTGQDEKLFF
TGCGCCAGCAGCTCCGGGACAGGGCAGGATGAAAAACTGTTTTTT
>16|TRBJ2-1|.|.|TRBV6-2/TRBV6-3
CASSYSKQGPYNEQFF
TGTGCCAGCAGTTACTCGAAACAGGGCCCCTACAATGAGCAGTTCTTC
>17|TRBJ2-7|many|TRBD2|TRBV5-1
CASSLALSAGEGNEQYF
TGCGCCAGCAGCTTGGCCCTCTCGGCGGGGGAAGGGAACGAGCAGTACTTC
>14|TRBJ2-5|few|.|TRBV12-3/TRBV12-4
CASSPDWYQETQYF
TGTGCCAGCAGCCCGGACTGGTACCAAGAGACCCAGTACTTC
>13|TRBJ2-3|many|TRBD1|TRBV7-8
CATGQGQKDTQYF
TGTGCCACGGGACAGGGACAAAAAGATACGCAGTATTTT
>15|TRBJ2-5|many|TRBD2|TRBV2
CASRPSGGPGETQYF
TGTGCCAGCAGACCCAGCGGGGGGCCGGGCGAGACCCAGTACTTC
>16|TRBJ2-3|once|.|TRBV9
CASSGEQGGGTDTQYF
TGTGCCAGCAGCGGCGAACAGGGAGGGGGCACAGATACGCAGTATTTT
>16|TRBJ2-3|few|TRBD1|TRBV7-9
CASSRAGTGGPDTQYF
TGTGCCAGCAGCCGAGCCGGGACAGGGGGCCCAGATACGCAGTATTTT
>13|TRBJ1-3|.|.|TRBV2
CASSAYSGNTIYF
TGTGCCAGCAGTGCTTACTCTGGAAACACCATATATTTT
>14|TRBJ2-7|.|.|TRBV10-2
CATSLRGGGYEQYF
TGCGCCACCTCACTGAGGGGAGGCGGCTACGAGCAGTACTTC
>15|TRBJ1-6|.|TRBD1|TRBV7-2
CASSFGQGPDSPLHF
TGTGCCAGCAGCTTCGGACAGGGGCCGGATTCACCCCTCCACTTT
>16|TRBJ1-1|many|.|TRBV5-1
CASSLDLAGVRTEAFF
TGCGCCAGCAGCTTGGACCTTGCGGGGGTGAGGACTGAAGCTTTCTTT
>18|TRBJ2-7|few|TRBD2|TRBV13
CASTTLGGRLAGGEEQYF
TGTGCCAGCACGACTTTGGGTGGGCGACTAGCGGGAGGAGAAGAGCAGTACTTC